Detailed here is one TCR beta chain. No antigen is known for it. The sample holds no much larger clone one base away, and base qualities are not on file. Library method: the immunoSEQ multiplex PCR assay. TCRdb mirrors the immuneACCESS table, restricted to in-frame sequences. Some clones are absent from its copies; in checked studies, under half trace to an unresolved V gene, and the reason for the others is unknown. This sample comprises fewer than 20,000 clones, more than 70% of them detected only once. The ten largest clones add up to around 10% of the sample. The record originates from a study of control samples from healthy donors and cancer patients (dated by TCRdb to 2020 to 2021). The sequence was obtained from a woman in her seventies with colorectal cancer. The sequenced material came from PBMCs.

The CDR3 region reads CASSVLTREYNSPLHF. The DNA is TGTGCCAGCAGCGTTCTGACGCGAGAATATAATTCACCCCTCCACTTT. The chain was built from TRBV7-8 and TRBJ1-6; no D gene can be assigned with confidence. The CDR3 spans 16 residues, from the cysteine through the phenylalanine. CDR3 DNA only is kept here, 48 bases in frame from base 1. From a lookup of the germline V gene, CDR1 and CDR2 are SGHVS and FQNEAQ. V loses 5 bases, J loses 4 bases, and the germline ends lie 15 bases apart. Where the CDR3 stops, the reference TRBV7-8 and TRBJ1-6 genes take over; the full variable domain is GAGVSQSPRYKVAKRGQDVALRCDPISGHVSLFWYQQALGQGPEFLTYFQNEAQLDKSGLPSDRFFAERPEGSVSTLKIQRTQQEDSAVYLCASSVLTREYNSPLHFGNGTRLTVT.